This T cell receptor beta chain was captured in a study of blood T cell repertoires in COVID-19. The germline V and J ends were trimmed by 6 bases and 3 bases, with 14 bases remaining between them. Germline V gives CDR1 MNHEY, CDR2 SVGEGT. The CDR3 extends over 14 amino acids. Profiled with immunoSEQ multiplex PCR; TCRdb holds only in-frame clones, not every one. The profile shows about 360,000 clones, approximately 86% of them singletons. This clonotype was sampled from a woman aged 55-70 years with COVID-19, enrolled during active disease. The chain recombines TRBV6-2 or TRBV6-3 with TRBJ1-1; perhaps TRBD1 as D (5 bases). Sequencing was performed on peripheral blood. The CDR3 DNA is TGTGCCAGCAGCCGAGTTGGGGGGGACACTGAAGCTTTCTTT. Its protein product is CASSRVGGDTEAFF.